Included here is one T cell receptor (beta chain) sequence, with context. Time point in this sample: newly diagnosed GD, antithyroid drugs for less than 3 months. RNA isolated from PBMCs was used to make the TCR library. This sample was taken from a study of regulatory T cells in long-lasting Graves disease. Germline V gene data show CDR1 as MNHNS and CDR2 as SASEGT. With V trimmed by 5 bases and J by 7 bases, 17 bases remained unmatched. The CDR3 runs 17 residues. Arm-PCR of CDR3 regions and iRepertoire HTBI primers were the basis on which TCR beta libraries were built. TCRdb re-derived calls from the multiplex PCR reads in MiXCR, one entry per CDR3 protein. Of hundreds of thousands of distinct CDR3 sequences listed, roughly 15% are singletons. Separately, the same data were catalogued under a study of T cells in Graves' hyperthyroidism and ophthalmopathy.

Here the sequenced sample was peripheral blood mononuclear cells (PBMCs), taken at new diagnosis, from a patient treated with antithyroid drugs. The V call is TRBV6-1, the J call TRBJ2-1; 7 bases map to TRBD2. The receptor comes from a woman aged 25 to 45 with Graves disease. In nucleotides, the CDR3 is TGTGCCAGCAGTCCGTCCCGCTTGGGCGGGAGTTTGAATGAGCAGTTCTTC. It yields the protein CASSPSRLGGSLNEQFF.